Below, 27 T cell receptor beta chains from the same sample are listed, as sequenced in a study of OX40 agonist ivuxolimab in advanced cancers. The receptor library was made with the immunoSEQ multiplex PCR assay. The table was pulled from immuneACCESS by TCRdb, which kept in-frame rearrangements only. Such tables lose some clones; where checked, under half of the loss comes from unresolved V genes, and the rest has no known cause. This sample lists roughly 99,000 clones; around 93% were detected once. About 1.2% of the sample is in the top ten clones. Source: CD4+ or CD8+ T cells sorted from blood, taken in a trial of the OX40 agonist ivuxolimab. These receptors came from an adult with an advanced solid tumor such as melanoma, head and neck, liver or kidney cancer.

V usage is TRBV7-9 and J usage is TRBJ2-1, with no clear D. Germline values: CDR1 SEHNR, CDR2 FQNEAQ (reference sequence). The CDR3 runs to 15 residues. The V end lost 5 bases, the J end lost 8 bases, and 19 bases lay between the germline ends. DNA for the CDR3: TGTGCCAGCAGCACCTTTTTCGTCTCGGATGATGAGCAGTTCTTC. This translates into CASSTFFVSDDEQFF.

The chain links TRBV5-4 to TRBJ1-2; D is undetermined. Germline V gene data show CDR1 as SGHNT and CDR2 as YYREEE (reference sequence). The CDR3 covers 15 residues. V lost 2 bases and J lost 0, with 11 bases in between. The CDR3 loop is CASSFFIGANYGYTF. For the CDR3, the DNA is TGTGCCAGCAGCTTTTTTATAGGTGCTAACTATGGCTACACCTTC.

V and J are TRBV30 and TRBJ2-1; 7 bases agree with TRBD2. Germline values: CDR1 GTSNPN, CDR2 SVGIG (reference sequence). V lost 6 bases to trimming and J lost 1 base; unmatched junction nucleotides: 9. The CDR3 runs 15 residues. CDR3 coding DNA: TGTGCCTGTCGGGCGGGAGCAAAATCCTACAATGAGCAGTTCTTC. This translates into CACRAGAKSYNEQFF. Using reference TRBV30 and TRBJ2-1 for the parts outside the CDR3, the full variable domain is SQTIHQWPATLVQPVGSPLSLECTVEGTSNPNLYWYRQAAGRGLQLLFYSVGIGQISSEVPQNLSASRPQDRQFILSSKKLLLSDSGFYLCACRAGAKSYNEQFFGPGTRLTVL.

The rearrangement uses TRBV5-4 and TRBJ2-2, with 8 bases aligning to TRBD2. The CDR3 covers 14 residues. With V trimmed by 1 base and J by 6 bases, 2 bases remained unmatched. Germline CDR1 is SGHNT and CDR2 is YYREEE (reference sequence). The CDR3 region is CASSLREGAGELFF. For the CDR3, the DNA is TGTGCCAGCAGCTTGCGGGAGGGGGCCGGGGAGCTGTTTTTT.

The V gene is TRBV7-2, the J gene TRBJ1-1; the match to TRBD1 covers 9 bases. The CDR3 has 14 residues. The germline CDR1 and CDR2 sequences are SGHTA and FQGNSA. Trimming removed 4 bases from V and 6 bases from J; junction bases left unmatched: 6. CDR3 loop: CASSSGTGTPEAFF. The DNA for the CDR3 is TGTGCCAGCAGCTCCGGGACAGGGACCCCTGAAGCTTTCTTT.

This sequence joins TRBV14 and TRBJ1-2, with a tentative D call TRBD1 (6 bases). The ends were cut back, 4 bases at V and 7 bases at J, with 19 bases in the middle. This CDR3 is built from 15 residues. Germline V gene lookup returns CDR1 SGHDN and CDR2 FVKESK. The CDR3 sequence is CASSRKRPGEGGYTF. As DNA, the CDR3 is TGTGCCAGCAGCCGAAAGAGACCAGGGGAAGGTGGCTACACCTTC.

The chain uses TRBV7-2 and TRBJ2-1; D uncertain. Trimming shortened V by 7 bases and J by 12 bases, and 25 bases separated the two germline ends. The germline CDR1 and CDR2 sequences are SGHTA and FQGNSA. The CDR3 runs to 15 residues. CDR3 in DNA: TGTGCCAGCACCTACTTCCGGCAGGTACCCCAAGGGCAGTTCTTC. This encodes CASTYFRQVPQGQFF. Variable domain in full (rest from reference TRBV7-2 and TRBJ2-1): GAGVSQSPSNKVTEKGKDVELRCDPISGHTALYWYRQSLGQGLEFLIYFQGNSAPDKSGLPSDRFSAERTGGSVSTLTIQRTQQEDSAVYLCASTYFRQVPQGQFFGPGTRLTVL.

J is TRBJ2-1 and V is TRBV4-1; D might be TRBD2 (5 bases). The CDR3 loop spans 12 amino acids. The ends were cut back, 5 bases at V and 10 bases at J, with 12 bases in the middle. Per germline, CDR1 MGHRA and CDR2 YSYEKL. In DNA, the CDR3 is TGCGCCAGCAGCTCGAGCGCGGGCGAGCAGTTCTTC. The encoded protein is CASSSSAGEQFF.

The V gene is TRBV19, the J gene TRBJ1-5; tentative D call: TRBD1 (5 bases). Trimming took 7 bases from V and 6 from J, leaving 13 bases between them. The CDR3 runs to 13 residues. Per germline, CDR1 LNHDA and CDR2 SQIVND (reference sequence). In nucleotides, the CDR3 is TGTGCCAGTACCCGGCAGGGCCGTCAGCCCCAGCATTTT. Encoded protein: CASTRQGRQPQHF.

The chain carries TRBV7-2 and TRBJ2-1, with 7 positions matching TRBD2. V shed 1 base, J shed 10 bases, and the junction held 4 bases outside the gene matches. The CDR3 consists of 13 residues. Germline loops: CDR1 SGHTA, CDR2 FQGNSA. CDR3 residues: CASSLVEGGEQFF. The CDR3 DNA reads as TGTGCCAGCAGCTTAGTCGAGGGAGGGGAGCAGTTCTTC.

This chain links TRBV6-5 with TRBJ1-5; D unresolved. CDR1 is MNHEY, CDR2 SVGAGI, per germline. Trimming took off 0 bases at V and 7 bases at J, with 13 bases between the two ends. The CDR3 extends over 15 amino acids. The CDR3 DNA reads as TGTGCCAGCAGTTACTCGAGTCCGGGGAACCAGCCCCAGCATTTT. Amino acid sequence: CASSYSSPGNQPQHF.

The chain employs TRBV27 and TRBJ2-5; TRBD2 agrees at 13 bases. The CDR3 sequence is 17 residues long. CDR1 MNHEY and CDR2 SMNVEV come from the germline V gene (reference sequence). Trimming took 3 bases from V and 11 from J; bases not matched to a gene: 15. The CDR3 region is CASSFGTSGTSRGQQYF. The CDR3 nucleotides are TGTGCCAGCAGTTTCGGGACTAGCGGGACCTCCCGCGGACAGCAGTACTTC.

V usage is TRBV6-6 and J usage is TRBJ2-3; 8 bases are a match to TRBD1. CDR3 size: 16 residues. V dropped 3 bases and J dropped 6; count of bases not matched to a gene: 11. CDR1 and CDR2 (germline): MNHNY, SVGAGI (reference sequence). CDR3 nucleotide sequence: TGTGCCAGCAGTTATGGAGGGCCAGGGGGCGCGGATACGCAGTATTTT. As protein: CASSYGGPGGADTQYF.

Comments on this clone: The same CDR3 is also encoded by other DNA sequences in this sample. The gene calls are TRBV6-4 and TRBJ1-1; possible D gene TRBD1, 5 bases. The germline V gene has CDR1 MRHNA and CDR2 SNTAGT. This CDR3 is built from 13 residues. V was clipped by 5 bases and J by 2 bases, with 9 bases between them. CDR3 sequence reads: CASSWTPNTEAFF. In nucleotides, the CDR3 is TGTGCCAGCAGTTGGACACCCAACACTGAAGCTTTCTTT.

The chain combines TRBV5-1 with TRBJ2-6; D is unclear. Germline CDR1 and CDR2: SGHRS and YFSETQ. This CDR3 is built from 15 residues. The V end was cut by 4 bases, the J end by 4 bases, with 12 bases between. DNA of the CDR3: TGCGCCAGCAGCAACTCGTTGTTAGGGGCCAACGTCCTGACTTTC. Amino acid sequence: CASSNSLLGANVLTF.

A remark on this clone: The same CDR3 also results from other DNA sequences found in this sample. The CDR3 region is CASSLTSGRGNEQFF. The CDR3 coding sequence is TGTGCCAGCAGCTTAACTAGCGGGAGAGGGAATGAGCAGTTCTTC. The chain carries TRBV5-4 and TRBJ2-1; TRBD2 matches at 11 bases. From germline, CDR1 is SGHNT and CDR2 YYREEE (reference sequence). V trimming: 2 bases; J trimming: 7 bases; junction bases outside the gene matches: 5. The CDR3 extends over 15 amino acids.

The chain has TRBV28 and TRBJ2-5; TRBD2 matches at 8 bases. This CDR3 region has 15 residues. Germline values: CDR1 MDHEN, CDR2 SYDVKM. The V gene end was trimmed by 6 bases and the J gene end by 2 bases; junction bases not matched to a gene: 8. CDR3: CASSQLTSVQETQYF. CDR3 in DNA: TGTGCCAGCAGCCAATTGACTAGCGTTCAAGAGACCCAGTACTTC.

The CDR3 sequence is CASSTQGAPLDTEAFF. The CDR3 coding sequence is TGCGCCAGCAGCACACAGGGGGCGCCTTTAGACACTGAAGCTTTCTTT. The chain recombines TRBV5-1 with TRBJ1-1, with TRBD1 matching over 9 bases. The germline V gene has CDR1 SGHRS and CDR2 YFSETQ. V was pared by 4 bases and J by 3 bases, with 10 bases of the junction left unmatched. This CDR3 spans 16 amino acids.

The J gene is TRBJ2-1, the V gene TRBV10-3; 8 bases line up with TRBD2. CDR1 is ENHRY, CDR2 SYGVKD, per germline. The J segment lost 6 bases and the V segment lost 10 bases, leaving 11 bases of the junction unmatched. CDR3 length: 14 residues. The DNA of the CDR3 is TGTGCCACCGGGGGGGGACTCACCTTCAATGAGCAGTTCTTC. Protein sequence: CATGGGLTFNEQFF.

V is TRBV5-1 and J is TRBJ2-4; D remains unclear. The germline gives CDR1 SGHRS, CDR2 YFSETQ. This CDR3 region has 15 residues. Trimming took off 1 base at V and 0 bases at J, with 8 bases between the two ends. CDR3 bases: TGCGCCAGCAGCTTGATTCGAGGAGCCAAAAACATTCAGTACTTC. Amino acids: CASSLIRGAKNIQYF.

The V call is TRBV5-1, the J call TRBJ1-3; D is possibly TRBD1 (5 bases). This CDR3 spans 15 amino acids. The germline gives CDR1 SGHRS, CDR2 YFSETQ. Trimming took off 2 bases at V and 9 bases at J, with 18 bases between the two ends. CDR3 DNA sequence: TGCGCCAGCAGCTTCTCTCCGGGACTAGTGCCCACCATATATTTT. It translates to CASSFSPGLVPTIYF.

The V gene is TRBV10-3, the J gene TRBJ2-2; D might be TRBD1 or TRBD2, each matching 5 bases. V gave up 7 bases and J gave up 4 bases, with 16 bases separating them. Germline V CDR1 and CDR2: ENHRY, SYGVKD. The CDR3 runs to 15 residues. The DNA for the CDR3 is TGTGCCATCAACGCCGGGACCGCGGCCACCGGGGAGCTGTTTTTT. Amino acids: CAINAGTAATGELFF.

The CDR3 reads CASSRPGTGGEKLFF. The CDR3 region has the DNA TGTGCCAGCAGTCGTCCCGGGACAGGGGGTGAAAAACTGTTTTTT. V usage is TRBV6-5 and J usage is TRBJ1-4; TRBD1 agrees at 11 bases. Germline trimming cut 5 bases from V and 7 bases from J; bases unmatched to any gene: 6. Germline assignment: CDR1 MNHEY and CDR2 SVGAGI. The CDR3 runs to 15 residues.

The chain combines TRBV4-3 with TRBJ1-2; a weak D match, TRBD1 (5 bases). Trimming pared 3 bases from V and 2 bases from J, leaving 13 bases between. This CDR3 region has 15 residues. The germline V gene has CDR1 LGHNA and CDR2 YSLEER. The CDR3 DNA reads TGCGCCAGCAGCCAGACGGGCGGGGGGAACTATGGCTACACCTTC. This gives the protein CASSQTGGGNYGYTF.

Only a few counts were recorded for this clone. CDR3 sequence (DNA): TGCAGCGCGTACCACAATGAAGCTTTCTTT. Its translation is CSAYHNEAFF. This chain connects TRBV29-1 to TRBJ1-1; no clear D. This CDR3 has 10 amino acids. Germline CDR1 and CDR2: SQVTM and ANQGSEA. V lost 7 bases, J lost 7 bases, and 10 bases lay in between.

The rearrangement uses TRBV11-3 and TRBJ2-1; 7 bases map to TRBD2. Germline CDR1 is SGHNT and CDR2 is YENEEA. The V and J ends lost 0 bases and 7 bases, in that order; junction bases with no gene match: 0. The CDR3 loop spans 13 amino acids. CDR3 coding DNA: TGTGCCAGCAGCTTAGACGGGGGGAATGAGCAGTTCTTC. Encoded protein: CASSLDGGNEQFF. The variable domain in full, completed from reference TRBV11-3 and TRBJ2-1, reads EAGVVQSPRYKIIEKKQPVAFWCNPISGHNTLYWYLQNLGQGPELLIRYENEEAVDDSQLPKDRFSAERLKGVDSTLKIQPAELGDSAVYLCASSLDGGNEQFFGPGTRLTVL.

The rearrangement links TRBV13 to TRBJ1-2, with TRBD1 identical over 9 bases. V lost 2 bases to trimming and J lost 8 bases; unmatched junction nucleotides: 9. The CDR3 has 15 amino acids. CDR1 is PRHDT and CDR2 is FYEKMQ in the germline V gene (reference sequence). CDR3 residues: CASSLRNRGLEGYTF. For the CDR3, the DNA is TGTGCCAGCAGCTTACGGAACAGGGGGCTTGAGGGCTACACCTTC. The variable domain in full, completed from reference TRBV13 and TRBJ1-2, reads AAGVIQSPRHLIKEKRETATLKCYPIPRHDTVYWYQQGPGQDPQFLISFYEKMQSDKGSIPDRFSAQQFSDYHSELNMSSLELGDSALYFCASSLRNRGLEGYTFGSGTRLTVV.